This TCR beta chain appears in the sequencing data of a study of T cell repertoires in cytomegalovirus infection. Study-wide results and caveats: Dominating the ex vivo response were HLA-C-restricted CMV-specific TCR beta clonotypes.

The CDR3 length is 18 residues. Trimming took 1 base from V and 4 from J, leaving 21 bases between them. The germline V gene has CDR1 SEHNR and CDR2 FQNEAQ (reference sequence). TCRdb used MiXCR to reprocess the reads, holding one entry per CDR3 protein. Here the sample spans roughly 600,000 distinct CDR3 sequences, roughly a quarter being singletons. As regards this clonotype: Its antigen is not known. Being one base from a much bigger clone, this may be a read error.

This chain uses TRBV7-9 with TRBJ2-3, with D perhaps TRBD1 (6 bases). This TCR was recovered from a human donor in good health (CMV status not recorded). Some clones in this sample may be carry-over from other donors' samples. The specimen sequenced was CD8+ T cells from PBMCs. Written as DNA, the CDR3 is TGTGCCAGCAGCTTAGTTGGGGACCACAGGGAAATTTCAGATACGCAGTATTTT. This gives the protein CASSLVGDHREISDTQYF. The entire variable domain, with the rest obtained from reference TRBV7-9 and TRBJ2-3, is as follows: DTGVSQNPRHKITKRGQNVTFRCDPISEHNRLYWYRQTLGQGPEFLTYFQNEAQLEKSRLLSDRFSAERPKGSFSTLEIQRTEQGDSAMYLCASSLVGDHREISDTQYFGPGTRLTVL.